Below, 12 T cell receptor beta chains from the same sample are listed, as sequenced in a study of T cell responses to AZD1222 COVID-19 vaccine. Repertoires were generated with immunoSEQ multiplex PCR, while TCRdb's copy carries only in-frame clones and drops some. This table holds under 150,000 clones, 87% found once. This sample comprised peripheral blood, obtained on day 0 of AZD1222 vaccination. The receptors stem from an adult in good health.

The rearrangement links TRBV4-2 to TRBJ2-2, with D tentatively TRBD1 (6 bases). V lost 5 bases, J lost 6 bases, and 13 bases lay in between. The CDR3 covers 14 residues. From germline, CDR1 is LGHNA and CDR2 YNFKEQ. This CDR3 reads CASSDTGLAGELFF. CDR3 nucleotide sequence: TGTGCCAGCAGCGACACAGGGCTCGCCGGGGAGCTGTTTTTT.

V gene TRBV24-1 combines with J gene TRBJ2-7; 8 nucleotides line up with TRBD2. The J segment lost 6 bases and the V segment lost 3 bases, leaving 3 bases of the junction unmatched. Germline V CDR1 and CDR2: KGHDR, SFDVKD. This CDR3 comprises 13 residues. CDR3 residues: CATSDSGRREQYF. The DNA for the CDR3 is TGTGCCACCAGTGATAGCGGGAGACGCGAGCAGTACTTC.

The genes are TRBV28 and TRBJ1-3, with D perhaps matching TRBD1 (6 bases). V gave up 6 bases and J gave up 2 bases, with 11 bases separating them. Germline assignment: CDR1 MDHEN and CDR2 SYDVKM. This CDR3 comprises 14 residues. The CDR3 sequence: CASSFDRPGNTIYF. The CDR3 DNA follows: TGTGCCAGCAGCTTCGACAGGCCTGGAAACACCATATATTTT. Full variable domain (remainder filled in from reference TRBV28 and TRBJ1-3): DVKVTQSSRYLVKRTGEKVFLECVQDMDHENMFWYRQDPGLGLRLIYFSYDVKMKEKGDIPEGYSVSREKKERFSLILESASTNQTSMYLCASSFDRPGNTIYFGEGSWLTVV.

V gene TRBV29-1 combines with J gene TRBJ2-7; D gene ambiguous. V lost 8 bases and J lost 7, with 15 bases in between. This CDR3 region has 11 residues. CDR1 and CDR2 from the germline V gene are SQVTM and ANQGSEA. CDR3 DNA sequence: TGCAGCACCCTGGAGAATCGGGAGCAGTACTTC. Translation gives CSTLENREQYF.

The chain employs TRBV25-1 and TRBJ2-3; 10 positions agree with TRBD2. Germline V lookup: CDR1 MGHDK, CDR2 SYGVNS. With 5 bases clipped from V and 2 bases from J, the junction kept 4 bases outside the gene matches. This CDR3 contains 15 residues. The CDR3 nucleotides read TGTGCCAGCAGTCCGACTAGCGGGTACACAGATACGCAGTATTTT. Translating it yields CASSPTSGYTDTQYF.

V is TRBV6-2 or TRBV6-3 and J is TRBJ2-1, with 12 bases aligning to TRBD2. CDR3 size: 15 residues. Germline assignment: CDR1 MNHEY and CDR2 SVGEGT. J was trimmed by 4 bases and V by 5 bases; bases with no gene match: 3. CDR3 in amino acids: CASSTGTSGYNEQFF. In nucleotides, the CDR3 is TGTGCCAGCAGTACGGGGACTAGCGGGTACAATGAGCAGTTCTTC.

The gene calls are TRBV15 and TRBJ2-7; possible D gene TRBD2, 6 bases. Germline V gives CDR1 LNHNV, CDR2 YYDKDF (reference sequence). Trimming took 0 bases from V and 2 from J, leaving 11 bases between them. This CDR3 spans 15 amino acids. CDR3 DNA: TGTGCCACCAGCAGAGAGGGTAGCGGAGCCTACGAGCAGTACTTC. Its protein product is CATSREGSGAYEQYF. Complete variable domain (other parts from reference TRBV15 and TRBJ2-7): DAMVIQNPRYQVTQFGKPVTLSCSQTLNHNVMYWYQQKSSQAPKLLFHYYDKDFNNEADTPDNFQSRRPNTSFCFLDIRSPGLGDTAMYLCATSREGSGAYEQYFGPGTRLTVT.

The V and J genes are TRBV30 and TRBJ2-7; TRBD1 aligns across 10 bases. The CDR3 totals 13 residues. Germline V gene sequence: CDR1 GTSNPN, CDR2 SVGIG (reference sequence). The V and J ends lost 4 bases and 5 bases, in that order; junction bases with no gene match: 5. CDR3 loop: CAWIRDRGNEQYF. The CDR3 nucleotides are TGTGCCTGGATCCGGGACAGGGGCAACGAGCAGTACTTC.

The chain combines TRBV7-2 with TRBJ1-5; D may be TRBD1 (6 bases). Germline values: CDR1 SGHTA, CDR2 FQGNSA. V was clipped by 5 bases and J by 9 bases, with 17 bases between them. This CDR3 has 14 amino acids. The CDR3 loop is CASSRQGGPRPQHF. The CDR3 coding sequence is TGTGCCAGCAGCCGCCAAGGGGGTCCACGGCCCCAGCATTTT.

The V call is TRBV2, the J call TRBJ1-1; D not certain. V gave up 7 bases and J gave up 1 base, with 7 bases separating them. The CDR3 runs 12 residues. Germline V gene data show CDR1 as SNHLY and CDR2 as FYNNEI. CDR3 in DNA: TGTGCCAGCATGCTGAGGAACACTGAAGCTTTCTTT. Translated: CASMLRNTEAFF.

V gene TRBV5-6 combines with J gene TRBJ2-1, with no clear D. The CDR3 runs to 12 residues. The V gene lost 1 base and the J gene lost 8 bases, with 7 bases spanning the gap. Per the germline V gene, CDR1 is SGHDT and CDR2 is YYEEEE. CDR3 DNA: TGTGCCAGCAGCTTGTTTACGGATGAGCAGTTCTTC. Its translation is CASSLFTDEQFF. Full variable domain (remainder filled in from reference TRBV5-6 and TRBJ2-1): DAGVTQSPTHLIKTRGQQVTLRCSPKSGHDTVSWYQQALGQGPQFIFQYYEEEERQRGNFPDRFSGHQFPNYSSELNVNALLLGDSALYLCASSLFTDEQFFGPGTRLTVL.

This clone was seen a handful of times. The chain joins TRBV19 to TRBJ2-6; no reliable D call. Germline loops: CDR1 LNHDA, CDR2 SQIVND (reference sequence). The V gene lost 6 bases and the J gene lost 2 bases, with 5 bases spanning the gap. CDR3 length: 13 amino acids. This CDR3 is CASSETGANVLTF. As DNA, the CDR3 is TGTGCCAGTAGCGAGACTGGGGCCAACGTCCTGACTTTC.